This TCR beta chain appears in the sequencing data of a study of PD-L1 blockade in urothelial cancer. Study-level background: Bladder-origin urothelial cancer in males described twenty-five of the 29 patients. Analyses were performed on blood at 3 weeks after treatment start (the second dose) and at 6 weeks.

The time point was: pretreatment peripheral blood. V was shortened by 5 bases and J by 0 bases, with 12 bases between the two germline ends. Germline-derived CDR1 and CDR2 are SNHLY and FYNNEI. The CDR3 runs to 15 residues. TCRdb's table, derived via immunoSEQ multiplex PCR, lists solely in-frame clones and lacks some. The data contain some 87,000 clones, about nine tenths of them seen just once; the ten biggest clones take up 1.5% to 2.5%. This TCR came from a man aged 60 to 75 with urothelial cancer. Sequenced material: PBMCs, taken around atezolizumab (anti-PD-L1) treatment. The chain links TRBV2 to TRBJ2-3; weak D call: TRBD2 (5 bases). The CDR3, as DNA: TGTGCCAGCAGTTTCGAGCGGAAAAGCACAGATACGCAGTATTTT. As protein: CASSFERKSTDTQYF.